This T cell receptor beta chain was recovered during a study of blood T cell repertoires in COVID-19. Study context: T cells, B-cell-depleted T cells, or PBMCs provided the cDNA or gDNA that served as material.

This CDR3 comprises 16 residues. V lost 2 bases to trimming and J lost 0 bases, with 13 bases between them. Looked up from germline, CDR1 is KGHSH and CDR2 is LQKENI. Source study methods: From reference gene primer amplification, estimates of nucleated cell counts were derived. Repertoires were generated with immunoSEQ multiplex PCR, while TCRdb's copy carries only in-frame clones and drops some. D and trimming were read from the DNA, whereas the V and J calls and clone size are those reported in that table. The repertoire includes around 52,000 clones, around 80% of them detected once, and roughly 22% sits in the top ten.

The gene calls are TRBV18 and TRBJ1-1; possible D gene TRBD1, 6 bases. This clonotype was sampled from an older woman with acute or convalescent COVID-19. Sequenced: peripheral blood. CDR3 sequence reads: CASSPIRGEMNTEAFF. The CDR3 region has the DNA TGTGCCAGCTCACCAATCAGGGGAGAAATGAACACTGAAGCTTTCTTT.